This is a list of T cell receptor beta chains from one sample in a study of molecular identifiers for immune sequencing clone quantification. TCRdb reprocessed the PCR reads via MiXCR and lists one record per CDR3 protein. The sample lists some 100,000 distinct CDR3 sequences, roughly 34% occurring once. Input material: naive CD8+ T cells from blood, with Jurkat cell RNA spiked in. Receptors were obtained from a human donor in good health. Some libraries in this study had Jurkat cell RNA spiked in. Both conserved end residues are part of each CDR3. D genes are given only for firm matches. A clone size is listed for some rows: how often the clone was seen (once, few, many), or a class if it is expanded.

TRBV4-3	many	-	TRBJ2-7	TGCGCCAGCAGCCAAGACTACCCCCAGGGCGTGCACGAGCAGTACTTC	CASSQDYPQGVHEQYF
TRBV20-1	-	-	TRBJ2-6	TGCAGTGCTAGAGATTGGAGAGGAGGGCCTGGGGCCAACGTCCTGACTTTC	CSARDWRGGPGANVLTF
TRBV7-9	few	TRBD2	TRBJ2-3	TGTGCCAGCAGCTTAGGGACTAGCGGGATCTCAGATACGCAGTATTTT	CASSLGTSGISDTQYF
TRBV19	-	-	TRBJ2-7	TGTGCCAGTTGGCCCCGACGAGGGCAGGGGCCCTACGAGCAGTACTTC	CASWPRRGQGPYEQYF
TRBV9	many	-	TRBJ2-4	TGTGCCAGCAGCCCCTCCTCAGGGAGGTTAGCCAAAAACATTCAGTACTTC	CASSPSSGRLAKNIQYF
TRBV19	many	-	TRBJ2-6	TGTGCCAGTATCCCTTCCGGGGCCCCCAGCTCTGGGGCCAACGTCCTGACTTTC	CASIPSGAPSSGANVLTF
TRBV4-3	-	-	TRBJ2-3	TGCGCCAGCAGCCAAGACATCGCTAGACGCACAGATACGCAGTATTTT	CASSQDIARRTDTQYF
TRBV4-3	-	-	TRBJ2-7	TGCGCCAGCAGCCAGGAAACTAGGGGATACGAGCAGTACTTC	CASSQETRGYEQYF
TRBV5-5	few	-	TRBJ2-5	TGTGCCAGCAGCCTGTATGCCGGGGAGACCCAGTACTTC	CASSLYAGETQYF
TRBV7-9	many	-	TRBJ1-1	TGTGCCAGCAGCCCCATTCCAGGGTTCGGTGAAGCTTTCTTT	CASSPIPGFGEAFF
TRBV4-2	few	TRBD1	TRBJ2-1	TGTGCCAGCAGCCAAGATTTGGGACAGGGTTTCCATGAGCAGTTCTTC	CASSQDLGQGFHEQFF
TRBV6-6	many	-	TRBJ2-7	TGTGCCAGCAGTTTATGGGGGACAACCTACGAGCAGTACTTC	CASSLWGTTYEQYF
TRBV28	-	TRBD1	TRBJ1-4	TGTGCCAGCAGTGTGGACAGGGGATATGAAAAACTGTTTTTT	CASSVDRGYEKLFF
TRBV4-3	-	TRBD1	TRBJ2-7	TGCGCCAGCAGCCACGGGACAGGGGCCTACGAGCAGTACTTC	CASSHGTGAYEQYF
TRBV27	-	-	TRBJ2-3	TGTGCCAGCAGTTTAGGAGGGGGCCTCACAGATACGCAGTATTTT	CASSLGGGLTDTQYF
TRBV28	-	TRBD1	TRBJ1-2	TGTGCCAGCAGTCTAATCCTCACAGGGGATTACTATGGCTACACCTTC	CASSLILTGDYYGYTF
TRBV13	many	TRBD1	TRBJ1-2	TGTGCCAGCAGCCCTACAGGGGTCAATGGCTACACCTTC	CASSPTGVNGYTF
TRBV2	-	-	TRBJ2-7	TGTGCCAAGACGGGGGACCACTCCTACGAGCAGTACTTC	CAKTGDHSYEQYF
TRBV7-7	-	-	TRBJ1-5	TGTGCTAGCAGCTTAAAACAGGGATATAGCAATCAGCCCCAGCATTTT	CASSLKQGYSNQPQHF
TRBV6-5	many	-	TRBJ2-7	TGTGCCAGCACCCGGAGAGCTTGGTACGAGCAGTACTTC	CASTRRAWYEQYF
TRBV2	-	TRBD1	TRBJ1-1	TGTGCCAGAGGGGACAGGGTTAACACTGAAGCTTTCTTT	CARGDRVNTEAFF
TRBV27	many	-	TRBJ1-5	TGTGCCAGCAGTTTATCGGATCGGGGGACTGGGCCCCAGCATTTT	CASSLSDRGTGPQHF
TRBV27	few	-	TRBJ2-7	TGTGCCAGCAGTTTTTTTGGCGAGCAGTACTTC	CASSFFGEQYF
TRBV5-1	few	-	TRBJ2-1	TGCGCCAGCAGCTCCTCGTGGCCAGTCCCCTACAATGAGCAGTTCTTC	CASSSSWPVPYNEQFF
TRBV10-3	few	TRBD1	TRBJ1-1	TGTGCCATCAGTGAGCAAACTATCCGACAGGGCGTGGGCACTGAAGCTTTCTTT	CAISEQTIRQGVGTEAFF
TRBV7-6	-	-	TRBJ2-2	TGTGCCAGCAGCTTAGCAGAATCTCCCGCGAACACCGGGGAGCTGTTTTTT	CASSLAESPANTGELFF
TRBV12-3/TRBV12-4	-	TRBD2	TRBJ2-1	TGTGCCAGCAGCTTAGCGGGAAACTCAAATGAGCAGTTCTTC	CASSLAGNSNEQFF
TRBV13	many	-	TRBJ1-2	TGTGCCAGCAGCTGGGGCCGGGATAACTATGGCTACACCTTC	CASSWGRDNYGYTF
TRBV12-3/TRBV12-4	-	TRBD2	TRBJ2-3	TGTGCCAGCAGTTCCCTAAGTGCGGGAGGGGCAGATACGCAGTATTTT	CASSSLSAGGADTQYF
TRBV13	-	-	TRBJ2-5	TGTGCCAGCAGCGTCCAGACTATAAAAGAGACCCAGTACTTC	CASSVQTIKETQYF
TRBV6-5	many	-	TRBJ2-3	TGTGCCAGCAGTTCTCTCGGGCCAAAACTTGGAGATACGCAGTATTTT	CASSSLGPKLGDTQYF
TRBV28	few	TRBD1	TRBJ1-3	TGTGCCAGCAGTTTCAGGGGGTATGGAAACACCATATATTTT	CASSFRGYGNTIYF
TRBV28	few	-	TRBJ2-1	TGTGCCAGCAGTCCCACCCTAGGATTAACGGGATCCTACAATGAGCAGTTCTTC	CASSPTLGLTGSYNEQFF
TRBV7-2	few	-	TRBJ2-1	TGTGCCAGCAGCTCAGCGAACAATGAGCAGTTCTTC	CASSSANNEQFF
TRBV7-2	-	-	TRBJ1-1	TGTGCCAGCAGCCCGTGTGACACTGAAGCTATCTTT	CASSPCDTEAIF
TRBV11-2	-	-	TRBJ2-2	TGTGCCAGCAGCTTGACCGGGTACACCGGGGAGCTGTTTTTT	CASSLTGYTGELFF
TRBV27	once	TRBD1	TRBJ2-2	TGTGCCAACAGACCGGGACAGGGTGAGACCGGGGAGCTGTTTTTT	CANRPGQGETGELFF
TRBV7-9	-	-	TRBJ2-1	TGTGCCAGCAGCTTAGGGCTCGGCGAGTGCGCATACAATGAGCAGTTCTTC	CASSLGLGECAYNEQFF
TRBV12-3/TRBV12-4	many	-	TRBJ2-7	TGTGCCAGCAGTTTGTCCGTGTTCGAGCAGTACTTC	CASSLSVFEQYF
TRBV29-1	few	TRBD1	TRBJ2-2	TGCAGCGTTCCGGACAGGGAAGGAACCGGGGAGCTGTTTTTT	CSVPDREGTGELFF
TRBV9	few	-	TRBJ1-4	TGTGCCAGCAGCGTAGTTGGGGACACAAACGAAAAACTGTTTTTT	CASSVVGDTNEKLFF
TRBV20-1	-	-	TRBJ2-2	TGCAGTGCTAGTGCGGGGCGATCCGGGGAGCTGTTTTTT	CSASAGRSGELFF
TRBV14	few	-	TRBJ2-7	TGTGCCAGCAGCCAAGTCGGAGTCACCTACGAGCAGTACTTC	CASSQVGVTYEQYF
TRBV6-6	few	TRBD1	TRBJ1-2	TGTGCCAGCAGGGGACAGGCAATGAAATATGGCTACACCTTC	CASRGQAMKYGYTF